These 20 T cell receptor beta chains share one sample of origin, sequenced in a study of OX40 agonist ivuxolimab in advanced cancers. Clones were sequenced by immunoSEQ multiplex PCR, and TCRdb holds only the in-frame ones, with some missing. The sample lists about 58,000 clones; roughly 88% were seen once. The source was CD4+ or CD8+ T cells sorted from blood, collected in a trial of the OX40 agonist ivuxolimab. The receptors shown here come from an adult with an advanced solid tumor such as melanoma, head and neck, liver or kidney cancer.

V and J are TRBV11-2 and TRBJ2-2, with a weak D call TRBD1 (5 bases). The V end lost 3 bases, the J end lost 4 bases, and 12 bases lay between the germline ends. The CDR3 has 15 amino acids. CDR1 SGHAT and CDR2 FQNNGV come from the germline V gene. CDR3 DNA: TGTGCCAGCAGCTTTATTCAGGGAACCACCGGGGAGCTGTTTTTT. Residues: CASSFIQGTTGELFF.

The V and J genes are TRBV5-6 and TRBJ2-7; D is undetermined. Per germline, CDR1 SGHDT and CDR2 YYEEEE. V was cut by 2 bases and J by 3 bases, with 12 bases left in between. CDR3 length: 14 amino acids. CDR3 amino acids: CASSLDRSIYEQYF. The CDR3, as DNA: TGTGCCAGCAGCTTAGACCGGTCTATCTACGAGCAGTACTTC.

The chain has TRBV28 and TRBJ1-2; no clear D. CDR1 is MDHEN and CDR2 is SYDVKM in the germline V gene. The V and J ends lost 5 bases and 4 bases respectively, with 17 bases between them. This CDR3 has 15 amino acids. In DNA, the CDR3 is TGTGCCAGCAGTCGTGGGGTGGGTACTGGCTATGGCTACACCTTC. It specifies CASSRGVGTGYGYTF.

V gene TRBV5-3 combines with J gene TRBJ2-4; D unclear. TRBV5-3 is filed as an ORF, its function uncertain. Trimming left V 3 bases short and J 7 bases short, with 11 bases between. The CDR3 contains 13 residues. The CDR3 nucleotides are TGTGCCAGAAGCTACGCAGTGAAGAACATTCAGTACTTC. It codes for CARSYAVKNIQYF.

The chain has TRBV10-3 and TRBJ2-2; no reliable D call. V lost 8 bases and J lost 5, with 15 bases in between. The CDR3 consists of 14 residues. The germline V gene encodes CDR1 ENHRY and CDR2 SYGVKD. The CDR3, as DNA: TGTGCCATCGGAGACGGCGTGGCGACCGGGGAGCTGTTTTTT. Translating it yields CAIGDGVATGELFF.

This rearrangement joins TRBV20-1 to TRBJ2-2; D gene uncertain. Germline V gene lookup returns CDR1 DFQATT and CDR2 SNEGSKA (reference sequence). CDR3 length: 11 residues. The V end was cut by 3 bases, the J end by 5 bases, with 4 bases between. The DNA of the CDR3 is TGCAGTGCTAGGAGGACCGGGGAGCTGTTTTTT. Protein sequence: CSARRTGELFF.

The chain couples TRBV19 to TRBJ2-1; 7 nucleotides align to TRBD1. This CDR3 comprises 13 residues. Per germline, CDR1 LNHDA and CDR2 SQIVND (reference sequence). V lost 4 bases to trimming and J lost 10 bases; unmatched junction nucleotides: 7. CDR3 bases: TGTGCCAGTAGTACGACAGGGTTGGGCGAGCAGTTCTTC. Translated, it gives CASSTTGLGEQFF.

The rearrangement links TRBV5-6 to TRBJ1-1; TRBD1 matches 8 bases. The V and J ends lost 4 bases and 5 bases, in that order; junction bases with no gene match: 10. Per the germline V gene, CDR1 is SGHDT and CDR2 is YYEEEE. The CDR3 extends over 15 amino acids. Here the CDR3 DNA reads TGTGCCAGCAGCGCCGCCGCCAGGGGGCTTACTGAAGCTTTCTTT. Encoded protein: CASSAAARGLTEAFF.

Only a few counts were recorded for this clone. The chain joins TRBV30 to TRBJ1-2; 9 bases line up with TRBD1. Germline assignment: CDR1 GTSNPN and CDR2 SVGIG (reference sequence). V lost 2 bases, J lost 6 bases, and 10 bases stayed unmatched. The CDR3 loop spans 15 amino acids. In DNA form, the CDR3 reads TGTGCCTGGAGTTCGTCGGGACAGGGAATGGATGGCTACACCTTC. Translation gives CAWSSSGQGMDGYTF.

J is TRBJ1-2 and V is TRBV7-9, with 10 bases matching TRBD1. Germline V gives CDR1 SEHNR, CDR2 FQNEAQ (reference sequence). V lost 1 base, J lost 7 bases, and 3 bases stayed unmatched. The CDR3 is 14 residues long. CDR3 sequence: CASSLGQGARGYTF. The CDR3 DNA reads as TGTGCCAGCAGCTTAGGACAGGGGGCGCGTGGCTACACCTTC.

The chain couples TRBV6-5 to TRBJ2-2; 12 bases are a match to TRBD2. The CDR3 spans 15 residues. Germline CDR1 and CDR2: MNHEY and SVGAGI. J lost 5 bases, V lost 7 bases, and 5 bases had no gene match. The DNA for the CDR3 is TGTGCCAGCACCCGACTAGCGGGAGATACCGGGGAGCTGTTTTTT. Translating it yields CASTRLAGDTGELFF.

J is TRBJ2-7 and V is TRBV7-2; 9 bases are a match to TRBD2. Looked up from germline, CDR1 is SGHTA and CDR2 is FQGNSA. This CDR3 region has 15 residues. With 4 bases clipped from V and 0 bases from J, the junction kept 4 bases outside the gene matches. The CDR3 coding sequence is TGTGCCAGCAGCTATGGGACTAGCAGCTCCTACGAGCAGTACTTC. The encoded protein is CASSYGTSSSYEQYF.

The chain employs TRBV6-6 and TRBJ1-1, with D unclear. V lost 3 bases and J lost 0, with 8 bases in between. CDR3 length: 14 residues. Germline CDR1 reads MNHNY; CDR2 reads SVGAGI (reference sequence). CDR3 coding DNA: TGTGCCAGCAGTTATGAGGGCCTGAACACTGAAGCTTTCTTT. Translating it yields CASSYEGLNTEAFF.

This chain connects TRBV2 to TRBJ2-7; 9 positions match TRBD2. The CDR3 covers 15 residues. The junction had 9 bases not matched to a gene; V was cut back by 7 bases and J by 2 bases. Germline CDR1 reads SNHLY; CDR2 reads FYNNEI. The CDR3 region is CASKKVAGATYEQYF. CDR3 in DNA: TGTGCCAGCAAGAAAGTAGCGGGAGCCACCTACGAGCAGTACTTC.

V and J are TRBV28 and TRBJ2-7; no clear D. The V gene lost 6 bases and the J gene lost 5 bases, with 20 bases spanning the gap. Per germline, CDR1 MDHEN and CDR2 SYDVKM. The CDR3 runs to 15 residues. The CDR3 reads CASRPQRPPRHEQYF. CDR3 nucleotide sequence: TGTGCCAGCAGACCACAGAGGCCTCCCAGGCACGAGCAGTACTTC.

The chain is built from TRBV5-4 and TRBJ2-3, with 9 bases lining up with TRBD2. With 4 bases clipped from V and 7 bases from J, the junction kept 4 bases outside the gene matches. The germline V gene encodes CDR1 SGHNT and CDR2 YYREEE (reference sequence). The CDR3 has 13 residues. The CDR3 reads CASSPTSGYTQYF. CDR3 DNA: TGTGCCAGCAGCCCTACTAGCGGGTATACGCAGTATTTT.

The J gene is TRBJ2-7, the V gene TRBV19; tentative D call: TRBD2 (6 bases). Germline lookup yields CDR1 LNHDA and CDR2 SQIVND (reference sequence). CDR3 size: 16 residues. V lost 4 bases and J lost 0, with 16 bases in between. The CDR3: CASSRYPGLSSYEQYF. In DNA form, the CDR3 reads TGTGCCAGTAGTAGATATCCGGGACTGAGCTCCTACGAGCAGTACTTC.

The V gene is TRBV6-4, the J gene TRBJ1-5; D not resolved. The CDR3 spans 13 residues. CDR1 is MRHNA and CDR2 is SNTAGT in the germline V gene. V was pared by 4 bases and J by 3 bases, with 7 bases between. The CDR3, as DNA: TGTGCCAGCAGTGTACAGCACAATCAGCCCCAGCATTTT. Translating gives CASSVQHNQPQHF.

This clone was recorded once. The J gene is TRBJ1-1, the V gene TRBV30; no clear D gene. Looked up from germline, CDR1 is GTSNPN and CDR2 is SVGIG (reference sequence). The V end lost 0 bases, the J end lost 3 bases, and 8 bases lay between the germline ends. This CDR3 region has 13 residues. DNA of the CDR3: TGTGCCTGGAGTGTACAAGGTGACACTGAAGCTTTCTTT. It specifies CAWSVQGDTEAFF.

The J gene is TRBJ2-4, the V gene TRBV30; no firm D call. The CDR3 spans 13 residues. The germline V and J ends were trimmed by 0 bases and 5 bases, with 8 bases remaining between them. Germline CDR1 and CDR2: GTSNPN and SVGIG (reference sequence). The CDR3 region has the DNA TGTGCCTGGAGTGTACAGCAAGAAAACATTCAGTACTTC. It specifies CAWSVQQENIQYF.